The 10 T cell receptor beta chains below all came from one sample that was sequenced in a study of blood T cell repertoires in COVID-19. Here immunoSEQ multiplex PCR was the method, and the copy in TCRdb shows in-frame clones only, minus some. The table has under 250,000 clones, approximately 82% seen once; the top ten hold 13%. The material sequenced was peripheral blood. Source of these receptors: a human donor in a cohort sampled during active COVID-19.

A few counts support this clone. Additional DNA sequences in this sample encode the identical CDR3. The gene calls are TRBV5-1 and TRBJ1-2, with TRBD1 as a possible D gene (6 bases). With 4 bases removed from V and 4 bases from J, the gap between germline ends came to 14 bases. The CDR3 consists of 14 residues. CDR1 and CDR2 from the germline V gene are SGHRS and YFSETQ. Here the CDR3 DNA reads TGCGCCAGCAGCGCTTCCCAGGGGCGCTATGGCTACACCTTC. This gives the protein CASSASQGRYGYTF.

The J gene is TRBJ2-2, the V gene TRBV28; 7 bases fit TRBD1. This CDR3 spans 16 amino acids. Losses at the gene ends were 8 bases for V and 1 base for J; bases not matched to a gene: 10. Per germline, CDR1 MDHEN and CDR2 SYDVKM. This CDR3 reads CASSGGDRVNTGELFF. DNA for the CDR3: TGTGCCAGCTCGGGCGGTGACAGGGTGAACACCGGGGAGCTGTTTTTT.

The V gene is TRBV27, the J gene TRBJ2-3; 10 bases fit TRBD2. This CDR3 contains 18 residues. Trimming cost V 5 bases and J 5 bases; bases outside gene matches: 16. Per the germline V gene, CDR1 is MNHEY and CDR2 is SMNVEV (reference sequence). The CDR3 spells CASSRKRGALAGRDTQYF. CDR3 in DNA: TGTGCCAGCAGTCGTAAAAGGGGCGCACTAGCGGGAAGAGATACGCAGTATTTT.

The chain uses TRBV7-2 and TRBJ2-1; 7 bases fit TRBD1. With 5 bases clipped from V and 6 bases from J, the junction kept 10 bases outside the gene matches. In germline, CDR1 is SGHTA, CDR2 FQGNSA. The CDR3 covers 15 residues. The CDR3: CASSDSGQFLNEQFF. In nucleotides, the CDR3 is TGTGCCAGCAGCGACTCGGGACAGTTCCTCAATGAGCAGTTCTTC.

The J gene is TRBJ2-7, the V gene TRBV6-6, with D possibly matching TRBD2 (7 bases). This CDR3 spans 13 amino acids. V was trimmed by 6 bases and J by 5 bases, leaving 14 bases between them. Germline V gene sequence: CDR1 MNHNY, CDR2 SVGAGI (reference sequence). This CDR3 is CASRGGAKDEQYF. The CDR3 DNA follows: TGTGCCAGCAGAGGGGGGGCCAAAGACGAGCAGTACTTC.

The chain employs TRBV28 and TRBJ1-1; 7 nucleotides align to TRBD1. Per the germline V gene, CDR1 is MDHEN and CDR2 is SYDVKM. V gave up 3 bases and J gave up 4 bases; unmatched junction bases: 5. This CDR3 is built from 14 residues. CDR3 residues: CASSLKGARTEAFF. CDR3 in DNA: TGTGCCAGCAGTTTGAAGGGGGCGCGCACTGAAGCTTTCTTT.

This CDR3 reads CASSVEPVNTEAFF. The CDR3 bases are TGTGCCAGCAGTGTGGAGCCAGTGAACACTGAAGCTTTCTTT. This rearrangement joins TRBV2 to TRBJ1-1; D not resolved. The CDR3 spans 14 residues. The germline V gene has CDR1 SNHLY and CDR2 FYNNEI. The V end was cut by 4 bases, the J end by 0 bases, with 9 bases between.

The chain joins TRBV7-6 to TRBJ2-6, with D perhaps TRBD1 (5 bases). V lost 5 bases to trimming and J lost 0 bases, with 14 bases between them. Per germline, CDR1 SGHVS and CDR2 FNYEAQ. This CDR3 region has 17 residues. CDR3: CASSPTTVFSGANVLTF. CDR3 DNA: TGTGCCAGCAGCCCTACGACAGTCTTCTCTGGGGCCAACGTCCTGACTTTC.

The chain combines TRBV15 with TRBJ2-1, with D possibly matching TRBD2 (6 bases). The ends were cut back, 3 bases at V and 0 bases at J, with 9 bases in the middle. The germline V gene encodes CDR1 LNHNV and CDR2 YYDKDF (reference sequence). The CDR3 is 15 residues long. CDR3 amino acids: CATSSGLSSYNEQFF. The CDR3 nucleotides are TGTGCCACCAGCAGCGGACTAAGCTCCTACAATGAGCAGTTCTTC.

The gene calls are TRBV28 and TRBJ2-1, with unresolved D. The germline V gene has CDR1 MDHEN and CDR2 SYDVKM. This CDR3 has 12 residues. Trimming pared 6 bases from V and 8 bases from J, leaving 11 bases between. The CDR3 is CASSSRRDEQFF. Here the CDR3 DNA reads TGTGCCAGCAGCTCCAGGCGAGATGAGCAGTTCTTC.